This record looks at one T cell receptor (beta chain) sequence and its context. Its cognate antigen is unknown. This sample was included in a study of blood T cells in healthy people across ages. Background on the study: With template switching, about one barcoded beta molecule was captured per two T cells.

Study conclusions and caveats: Naive T cell percentage showed a strong correlation with TCR beta diversity. Comparison with aged donors showed that long-lived donors had more naive CD4+ cells and higher diversity.

For the second PCR, which ran for about 7 to 11 cycles, a sample-barcoded 5' primer and a J-beta primer mix were used. TCRdb ran MiXCR on the 5' RACE reads and lists one entry per CDR3 protein. The profile shows 650,000 to 800,000 distinct CDR3 sequences, approximately 52% of them singletons. V dropped 1 base and J dropped 0 bases, with 28 bases sitting between them. Germline lookup yields CDR1 SGHDN and CDR2 FVKESK. The CDR3 spans 21 residues. The rearrangement uses TRBV14 and TRBJ2-7; perhaps D is TRBD1 or TRBD2 (5 bases each). The clonotype originates from a woman older than 75 in good health. Sequencing was done on a sample of blood. CDR3 in amino acids: CASSQGWRRTGPSKASYEQYF. CDR3 in DNA: TGTGCCAGCAGCCAAGGGTGGAGACGGACGGGACCTTCAAAAGCCTCCTACGAGCAGTACTTC. Together with reference TRBV14 and TRBJ2-7, the CDR3 gives the full variable domain: EAGVTQFPSHSVIEKGQTVTLRCDPISGHDNLYWYRRVMGKEIKFLLHFVKESKQDESGMPNNRFLAERTGGTYSTLKVQPAELEDSGVYFCASSQGWRRTGPSKASYEQYFGPGTRLTVT.